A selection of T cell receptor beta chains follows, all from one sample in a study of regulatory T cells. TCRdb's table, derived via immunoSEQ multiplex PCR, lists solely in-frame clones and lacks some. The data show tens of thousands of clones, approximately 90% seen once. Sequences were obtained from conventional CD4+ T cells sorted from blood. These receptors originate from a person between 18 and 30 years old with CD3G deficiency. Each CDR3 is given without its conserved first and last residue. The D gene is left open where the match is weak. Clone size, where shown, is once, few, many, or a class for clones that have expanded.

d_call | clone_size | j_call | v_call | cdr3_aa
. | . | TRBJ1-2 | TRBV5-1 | ASSTDRNYGYT
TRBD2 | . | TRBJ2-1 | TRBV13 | ASSSSGGLAEQF
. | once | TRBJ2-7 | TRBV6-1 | ASSEAAYEQY
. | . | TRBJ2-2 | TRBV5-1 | ASRFANTGELF
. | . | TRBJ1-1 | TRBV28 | ASKLGPPNTEAF
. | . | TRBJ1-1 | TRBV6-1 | ASSFPGGLSAEAF
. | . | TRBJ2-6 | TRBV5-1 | ASSLAGSSRGANVLT
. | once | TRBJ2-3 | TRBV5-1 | ASSGGRTTDTQY
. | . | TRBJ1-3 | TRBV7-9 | ASSLGQKNTDTIY
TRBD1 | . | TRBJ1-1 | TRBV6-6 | ASTLQTGLTEAF
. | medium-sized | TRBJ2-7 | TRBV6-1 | ASSKTATYEQY
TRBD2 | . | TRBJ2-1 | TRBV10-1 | ASSPGLAQRYNEQF
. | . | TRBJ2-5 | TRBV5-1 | ASSRSVQGETQY
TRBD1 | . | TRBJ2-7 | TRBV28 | ASRRTGRAYEQY
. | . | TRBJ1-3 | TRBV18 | ASSPMGAGNTIY
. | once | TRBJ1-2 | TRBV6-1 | ASSETGSGYGYT
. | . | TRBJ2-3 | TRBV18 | ASSRLSTDTQY
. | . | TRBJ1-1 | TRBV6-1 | ASSPRGDTEAF
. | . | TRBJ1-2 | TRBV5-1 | ASSSDISGNYGYT
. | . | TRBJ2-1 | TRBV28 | ASSLRAREQF